Presented here are 7 T cell receptor beta chains from one specimen sequenced in a study of blood T cell repertoires in COVID-19. Clones were sequenced by immunoSEQ multiplex PCR, and TCRdb holds only the in-frame ones, with some missing. The sample records 250,000 to 350,000 clones, around 91% being singletons. Sequenced input: peripheral blood. All receptors derive from a woman in her fifties or sixties with acute or convalescent COVID-19.

The chain joins TRBV4-1 to TRBJ2-1, with TRBD1 matching over 9 bases. Trimming took 1 base from V and 5 from J; bases not matched to a gene: 12. The CDR3 has 18 amino acids. Germline CDR1 reads MGHRA; CDR2 reads YSYEKL. Written as DNA, the CDR3 is TGCGCCAGCAGCCAAGCGTCTCCGGACAGGGGTCTGAACAATGAGCAGTTCTTC. This translates into CASSQASPDRGLNNEQFF.

The rearrangement uses TRBV3-1 (or the pseudogene TRBV3-2) and TRBJ2-7; the match to TRBD2 covers 7 bases. The CDR3 extends over 14 amino acids. J lost 7 bases, V lost 1 base, and 7 bases had no gene match. Germline V lookup: CDR1 LGHDT, CDR2 YNNKEL (reference sequence). CDR3 nucleotides: TGTGCCAGCAGCCAAGGTCCTAGCGGTTGGGAGCAGTACTTC. It is translated as CASSQGPSGWEQYF.

The chain joins TRBV7-2 to TRBJ2-3; D is possibly TRBD2 (7 bases). The CDR3 consists of 14 residues. CDR1 and CDR2 from the germline V gene are SGHTA and FQGNSA. V lost 3 bases and J 1 base, leaving 8 bases between the germline ends. For the CDR3, the DNA is TGTGCCAGCAGCTTCGGGGGGCGCACAGATACGCAGTATTTT. The encoded protein is CASSFGGRTDTQYF. Filled out from reference TRBV7-2 and TRBJ2-3, the complete variable domain reads GAGVSQSPSNKVTEKGKDVELRCDPISGHTALYWYRQSLGQGLEFLIYFQGNSAPDKSGLPSDRFSAERTGGSVSTLTIQRTQQEDSAVYLCASSFGGRTDTQYFGPGTRLTVL.

J is TRBJ1-2 and V is TRBV19, with 7 bases matching TRBD1. J was trimmed by 0 bases and V by 7 bases; bases with no gene match: 5. Germline V CDR1 and CDR2: LNHDA, SQIVND (reference sequence). The CDR3 sequence is 14 residues long. CDR3 DNA sequence: TGTGCCAGTATTGACAGGGAATCTAACTATGGCTACACCTTC. Translating it yields CASIDRESNYGYTF. The whole variable domain, remainder taken from reference TRBV19 and TRBJ1-2, is DGGITQSPKYLFRKEGQNVTLSCEQNLNHDAMYWYRQDPGQGLRLIYYSQIVNDFQKGDIAEGYSVSREKKESFPLTVTSAQKNPTAFYLCASIDRESNYGYTFGSGTRLTVV.

CDR3 bases: TGTGCCAGCAGGCCCGGCAGGGGGCACACCGGGGAGCTGTTTTTT. Translated, it gives CASRPGRGHTGELFF. V usage is TRBV21-1 and J usage is TRBJ2-2; the table's TRBD1 call for D was not verified on the DNA. TRBV21-1 is termed a pseudogene. The CDR3 covers 15 residues.

With regard to this clone: Since the CDR3 does not end with the conserved phenylalanine or tryptophan, this likely comes from a read error. The chain employs TRBV9 and TRBJ1-1, with TRBD1 as a possible D gene (5 bases). This CDR3 has 14 amino acids. Germline values: CDR1 SGDLS, CDR2 YYNGEE. V was cut by 3 bases and J by 0 bases, with 9 bases left in between. The CDR3 region has the DNA TGTGCCAGCAGCGATATAGGGGTGAACACTGAAGCTTTCCTT. Its translation is CASSDIGVNTEAFL.

The V call is TRBV6-2 or TRBV6-3, the J call TRBJ2-5; 11 nucleotides agree with TRBD2. The V gene end was trimmed by 6 bases and the J gene end by 7 bases; junction bases not matched to a gene: 4. The CDR3 spans 13 residues. The germline CDR1 and CDR2 sequences are MNHEY and SVGEGT. The CDR3 sequence: CASSLGLAGTQYF. The CDR3 nucleotides read TGTGCCAGCAGCCTCGGACTAGCGGGGACCCAGTACTTC.